These 5 T cell receptor beta chains were sequenced from one sample in a study of blood T cell repertoires in COVID-19. Clones were read by immunoSEQ multiplex PCR, and TCRdb kept only the in-frame ones, dropping some. The table shows approximately 250,000 clones, with roughly 80% occurring only once. The specimen was peripheral blood. All receptors derive from a woman in her fifties or sixties with active or convalescent COVID-19.

The V call is TRBV19, the J call TRBJ2-6; TRBD2 is a possible D gene (6 bases). Germline V gene lookup returns CDR1 LNHDA and CDR2 SQIVND (reference sequence). V gave up 6 bases and J gave up 1 base, with 16 bases separating them. The CDR3 loop spans 17 amino acids. The CDR3 DNA reads as TGTGCCAGTAGCCGCTCGGGAGAGATTTCTGGGGCCAACGTCCTGACTTTC. It codes for CASSRSGEISGANVLTF.

This clone was seen a single time. The rearrangement links TRBV29-1 to TRBJ1-6; TRBD1 matches at 7 bases. Per the germline V gene, CDR1 is SQVTM and CDR2 is ANQGSEA. The ends lost 6 bases at V and 4 bases at J; junction bases unmatched: 3. The CDR3 loop spans 13 amino acids. CDR3 loop: CSVRDSYNSPLHF. CDR3 nucleotide sequence: TGCAGCGTGCGGGACAGTTATAATTCACCCCTCCACTTT.

V is TRBV27 and J is TRBJ2-2; 10 positions agree with TRBD2. The CDR3 loop spans 16 amino acids. The V segment lost 2 bases and the J segment 6 bases; nucleotides outside the gene matches: 6. The germline V gene has CDR1 MNHEY and CDR2 SMNVEV (reference sequence). CDR3 coding DNA: TGTGCCAGCAGTTTACTAGCGGGAGAAAAGGCCGGGGAGCTGTTTTTT. Translated, it gives CASSLLAGEKAGELFF.

The rearrangement links TRBV27 to TRBJ2-2; the D gene is possibly TRBD2 (6 bases). CDR3 length equals 14 residues. The germline gives CDR1 MNHEY, CDR2 SMNVEV (reference sequence). The V end was cut by 8 bases, the J end by 7 bases, with 17 bases between. CDR3 sequence: CASSRWGDVGELFF. For the CDR3, the DNA is TGTGCCAGCTCTCGGTGGGGGGATGTCGGGGAGCTGTTTTTT.

V and J are TRBV19 and TRBJ2-1; 11 bases are shared with TRBD2. The germline V gene encodes CDR1 LNHDA and CDR2 SQIVND (reference sequence). The CDR3 loop spans 16 amino acids. V lost 4 bases to trimming and J lost 3 bases; unmatched junction nucleotides: 5. The CDR3 bases are TGTGCCAGTAGTACCACCGGGACTAGCGGCTACAATGAGCAGTTCTTC. Translated: CASSTTGTSGYNEQFF.